This TCR beta chain was retrieved from a study of CD4 T cells in relation to SARS-CoV-2 and coronaviruses. With respect to this clone: Antigen: not known.

In germline, CDR1 is KGHSH, CDR2 LQKENI. The CDR3 has 12 amino acids. Trimming removed 3 bases from V and 7 bases from J, with 10 bases in between. Study-wide points: In roughly 60% of donors, memory CD4+ clonotypes crossrecognized SARS-CoV-2 and at least one common cold coronavirus spike. Pre-pandemic and post-infection samples never came from the same donor. Memory recall responses, not primary responses primed in culture, are what the assay detects.

Before the COVID-19 pandemic, during about 2011-2018, CD4+ T cells were taken from unexposed donors. Repertoires were generated with immunoSEQ multiplex PCR, while TCRdb's copy carries only in-frame clones and drops some. The table records about 59,000 clones, just over 85% of them present only once. The receptor was derived from a human donor in good health. The sequencing input was memory CD4+ T cells from PBMCs. The chain links TRBV18 to TRBJ2-7, with D unclear. CDR3 sequence: CASSPVAREQYF. The CDR3 DNA reads TGTGCCAGCTCACCCGTGGCCAGGGAGCAGTACTTC.